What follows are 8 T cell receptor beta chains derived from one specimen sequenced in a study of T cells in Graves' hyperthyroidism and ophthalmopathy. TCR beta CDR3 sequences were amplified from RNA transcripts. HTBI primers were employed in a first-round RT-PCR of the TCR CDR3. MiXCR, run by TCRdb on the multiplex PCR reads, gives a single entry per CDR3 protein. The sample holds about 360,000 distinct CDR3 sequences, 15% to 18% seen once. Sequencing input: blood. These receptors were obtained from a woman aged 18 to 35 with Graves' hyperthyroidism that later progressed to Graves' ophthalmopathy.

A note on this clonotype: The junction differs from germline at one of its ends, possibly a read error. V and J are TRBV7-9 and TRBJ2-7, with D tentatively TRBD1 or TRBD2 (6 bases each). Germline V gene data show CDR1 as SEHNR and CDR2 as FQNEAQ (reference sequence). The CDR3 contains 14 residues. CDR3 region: CATSWGAASYEQYF. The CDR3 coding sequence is TGTGCCACCAGCTGGGGGGCAGCCTCCTACGAGCAGTACTTC.

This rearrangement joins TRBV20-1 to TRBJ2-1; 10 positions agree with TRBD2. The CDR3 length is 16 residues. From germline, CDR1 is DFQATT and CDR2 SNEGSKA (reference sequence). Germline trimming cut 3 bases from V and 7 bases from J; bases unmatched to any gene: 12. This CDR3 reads CSASLPLAGEGNEQFF. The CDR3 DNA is TGCAGTGCTAGCTTACCGCTAGCGGGAGAGGGGAATGAGCAGTTCTTC.

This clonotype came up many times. CDR3 sequence: CASSLARGRYEQYF. DNA for the CDR3: TGTGCCAGCAGCTTAGCCAGGGGGAGGTACGAGCAGTACTTC. V and J are TRBV11-2 and TRBJ2-7, with D perhaps matching TRBD1 (7 bases). This CDR3 region has 14 residues. Trimming cost V 1 base and J 4 bases, with 11 bases left between them. Germline V CDR1 and CDR2: SGHAT, FQNNGV.

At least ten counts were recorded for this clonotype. The CDR3 protein is CASKRLQGKETQYF. The DNA for the CDR3 is TGTGCCAGCAAACGGCTACAGGGAAAAGAGACCCAGTACTTC. V is TRBV28 and J is TRBJ2-5; TRBD1 is a possible D gene (6 bases). With 7 bases removed from V and 3 bases from J, the gap between germline ends came to 15 bases. Germline CDR1 and CDR2: MDHEN and SYDVKM. The CDR3 spans 14 residues.

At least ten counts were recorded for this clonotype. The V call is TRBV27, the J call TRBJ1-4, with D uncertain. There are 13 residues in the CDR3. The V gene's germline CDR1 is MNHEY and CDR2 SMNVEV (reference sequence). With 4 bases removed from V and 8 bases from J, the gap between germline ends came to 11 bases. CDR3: CASSWGRWEKLFF. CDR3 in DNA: TGTGCCAGCAGTTGGGGTCGGTGGGAAAAACTGTTTTTT.

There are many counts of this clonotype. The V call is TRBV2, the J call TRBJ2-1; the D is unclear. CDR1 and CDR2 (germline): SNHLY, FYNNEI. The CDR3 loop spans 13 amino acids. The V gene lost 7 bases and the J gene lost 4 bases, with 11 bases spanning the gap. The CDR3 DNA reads TGTGCCAGCACCGCCTCTGGTTACAATGAGCAGTTCTTC. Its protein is CASTASGYNEQFF.

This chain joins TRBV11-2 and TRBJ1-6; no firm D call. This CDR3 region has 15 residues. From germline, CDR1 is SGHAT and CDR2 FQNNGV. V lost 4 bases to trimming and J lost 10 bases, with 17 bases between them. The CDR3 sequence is CASSSWAVEGSPLHF. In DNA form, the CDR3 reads TGTGCCAGCAGCTCCTGGGCAGTGGAGGGCTCACCCCTCCACTTT.

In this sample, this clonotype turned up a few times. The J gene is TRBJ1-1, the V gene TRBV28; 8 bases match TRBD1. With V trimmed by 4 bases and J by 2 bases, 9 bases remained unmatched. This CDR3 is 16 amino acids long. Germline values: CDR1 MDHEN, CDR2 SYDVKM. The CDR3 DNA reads TGTGCCAGCAGTTCGACCGGGACAGGATCAAACACTGAAGCTTTCTTT. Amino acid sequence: CASSSTGTGSNTEAFF.